This TCR beta chain was sequenced during a study of T cell repertoires in aging, cancer and after chemotherapy (dated by TCRdb to about 2019). Concerning the study at large: Six donor age groups were covered, ranging from 30 or younger up to 70 or older, and each group contained at least three individuals. Alongside fewer than 100 healthy donors serving as a reference group, the cohort included some 210 cancer patients, of whom some 90 had hematological cancers and fewer than 140 had solid cancers. Control TCR repertoires from healthy donors were recorded over several months to years, and clear clonal overlap was observed across re-sampling. Peripheral blood TCR beta repertoires from healthy donors and cancer patients were profiled to examine immunoaging and T cell reconstitution after chemotherapy. The full dataset contained several million TCR reads. What the work shows at the level of the full study, not this receptor alone: Declining TCR diversity with age in healthy donors was mainly explained by loss of richness; in cancer patients, loss of evenness also contributed. It was noted by the authors that conclusions about immunological memory after chemotherapy cannot be drawn from the repertoire data. In both cancer cohorts, the median generation probability rose over the chemotherapy interval, which suggests that the repertoire was reconstituted through rebound thymic output. Untreated patients with hematological or solid cancers showed significantly lower blood TCR diversity and higher clonality than age-matched healthy donors.

Via the germline V gene (reference sequence), CDR1 is MNHNY and CDR2 SVGAGI. The germline V end is reduced by 9 bases and the J end by 6 bases; junction bases left unmatched: 8. Including cysteine and phenylalanine, the CDR3 has 13 amino acids. The CDR3 DNA has 39 bases and is translated from base 1. Multiplex touch-down PCR with a mixed TRB-A/B primer pool was used to amplify rearranged TRB sequences covering the V, D and J segments. Illumina adapters and sample indices were added to the amplicons in two consecutive PCR reactions performed with Phusion HS II polymerase. Amplicons were gel-purified with the NucleoSpin Gel and PCR Clean-up kit, then checked with Qubit and an Agilent 2100 Bioanalyzer. Sequencing of libraries was carried out on an Illumina MiSeq in 600-cycle, single-indexed, paired-end runs. The study's own analysis went as follows. MiXCR versions 2.12 and 3.0.5 were used to process the TRB sequences. Each unique CDR3 nucleotide sequence counted as one clone, and only productive sequences with at least two reads were retained. The repertoire metrics were Shannon diversity, evenness, clonality (defined as one minus evenness), and alpha-parameterized diversity profiles covering alpha 0 to 5. The IGoR algorithm was used to compute generation probabilities of clones in paired pre- and post-chemotherapy samples. In-frame beta chains were kept once TCRdb had trimmed the public reads at Q25 with fastp and called clones with MiXCR. Entries that share a CDR3 protein sequence are merged under the most common genes and DNA. Clone size and V and J calls follow TCRdb, not the original study. This sample holds 6,300 or so distinct CDR3 sequences; roughly 35% were observed only once. The ten largest account for roughly 40% of the sample.

TCR beta rearrangements were amplified from genomic DNA isolated from peripheral blood, not from sorted cells or RNA. About this clonotype: Its antigen specificity is not known. Qualities for individual bases were not recorded, and no much larger clone is one base off.

The origin of this receptor is a human donor in good health. Recombination joined TRBV6-6 with TRBJ2-7; TRBD1 aligns with 10 central bases. The sequencing input was blood. The nucleotides read TGTGCCAGTCACGGGACAGGGGTAGGCGAGCAGTACTTC. This encodes CASHGTGVGEQYF.